The rows below give T cell receptor beta chains drawn from one sample of a study of T cells in Graves' hyperthyroidism and ophthalmopathy. TCRdb reprocessed the multiplex PCR reads via MiXCR and lists one record per CDR3 protein. Of 350,000 or so distinct CDR3 sequences in the sample, roughly 17% were seen once. Sample: blood. The receptors here all came from a woman aged 30 to 39 with Graves' hyperthyroidism that later progressed to Graves' ophthalmopathy. Both conserved end residues are part of each CDR3. A D gene is named only where the DNA matches it firmly. Expanded clones are given a class, and other clones once, few, many or no size at all.

>TRBJ2-3|-|TRBV5-1|17|-
CASSKRGTLLWADTQYF
TGCGCCAGCAGCAAAAGGGGGACTCTACTTTGGGCAGATACGCAGTATTTT
>TRBJ1-2|-|TRBV12-3/TRBV12-4|14|-
CASSPGTFPYGYTF
TGTGCCAGCAGTCCAGGGACATTTCCTTATGGCTACACCTTC
>TRBJ1-5|many|TRBV6-1|16|TRBD1
CASSESSGQVLLPQHF
TGTGCCAGCAGTGAATCTTCGGGACAGGTCCTATTACCCCAGCATTTT
>TRBJ1-1|many|TRBV12-3/TRBV12-4|13|TRBD1
CASSQGALTEAFF
TGTGCCAGCTCACAGGGGGCGCTCACTGAAGCTTTCTTT
>TRBJ1-4|once|TRBV10-3|13|-
CATSGGLNEKLFF
TGTGCCACCTCGGGAGGGCTTAATGAAAAACTGTTTTTT
>TRBJ1-5|many|TRBV6-2/TRBV6-3|16|-
CASSYRAAFSNQPQHF
TGTGCCAGCAGTTACCGCGCAGCCTTTAGCAATCAGCCCCAGCATTTT
>TRBJ1-1|many|TRBV4-1|13|-
CASQERGSTEAFF
TGCGCCAGCCAAGAGCGTGGATCCACTGAAGCTTTCTTT
>TRBJ2-5|many|TRBV2|15|-
CASSAGPTSGETQYF
TGTGCCAGCAGTGCCGGGCCAACCTCCGGGGAGACCCAGTACTTC
>TRBJ2-7|few|TRBV5-6|13|-
CASSLTTSYEQYF
TGTGCCAGCAGCTTGACCACTAGCTACGAGCAGTACTTC
>TRBJ1-4|many|TRBV6-1|17|-
CASSEAGGRGGGEKLFF
TGTGCCAGCAGTGAAGCAGGCGGCCGAGGGGGAGGGGAAAAACTGTTTTTT
>TRBJ2-5|-|TRBV7-9|15|-
CASNLAARVQETQYF
TGTGCCAGCAACTTGGCTGCCAGAGTCCAAGAGACCCAGTACTTC
>TRBJ2-2|-|TRBV2|14|-
CASSTREYTGELFF
TGTGCCAGCAGTACTAGGGAATACACCGGGGAGCTGTTTTTT
>TRBJ2-4|-|TRBV30|14|-
CAWRGQGALNIQYF
TGTGCCTGGAGGGGCCAGGGAGCGTTAAACATTCAGTACTTC
>TRBJ1-2|-|TRBV7-9|14|-
CASSLVDGSGGYTF
TGTGCCAGCAGCTTAGTTGACGGGTCGGGTGGCTACACCTTC
>TRBJ1-2|many|TRBV6-1|14|-
CASSLDWTGYGYTF
TGTGCCAGCAGTTTAGATTGGACCGGCTATGGCTACACCTTC
>TRBJ1-4|-|TRBV6-2/TRBV6-3|16|-
CASSYSLQGPNEKLFF
TGTGCCAGCAGTTACTCTCTACAGGGTCCTAATGAAAAACTGTTTTTT
>TRBJ1-1|many|TRBV15|15|-
CATSGTWKMNTEAFF
TGTGCCACCAGCGGGACATGGAAGATGAACACTGAAGCTTTCTTT
>TRBJ1-2|many|TRBV12-3/TRBV12-4|14|TRBD1
CASRGDRVSDGYTF
TGTGCCAGCAGAGGCGACAGGGTTAGCGATGGCTACACCTTC
>TRBJ2-1|few|TRBV30|14|TRBD1
CAWIGQGAFDEQFF
TGTGCCTGGATAGGACAGGGGGCGTTTGATGAGCAGTTCTTC
>TRBJ2-7|few|TRBV19|15|-
CASSMYADYTYEQYF
TGTGCCAGTAGTATGTATGCTGATTATACCTACGAGCAGTACTTC
>TRBJ2-3|many|TRBV18|15|-
CASSPPSQGTDTQYF
TGTGCCAGCTCACCACCGAGTCAGGGCACAGATACGCAGTATTTT
>TRBJ2-1|many|TRBV19|15|TRBD2
CASSWTSGGLNEQFF
TGTGCCAGTAGTTGGACTAGCGGGGGACTAAATGAGCAGTTCTTC
>TRBJ2-2|-|TRBV12-3/TRBV12-4|16|-
CASVMDWVTSGGELFF
TGTGCCAGCGTTATGGATTGGGTGACAAGCGGCGGGGAGCTGTTTTTT
>TRBJ2-7|many|TRBV25-1|17|TRBD1
CASSPRPRDRGNYEQYF
TGTGCCAGCAGCCCCCGCCCCCGGGACAGGGGGAACTACGAGCAGTACTTC
>TRBJ1-1|-|TRBV7-9|14|-
CASSSTYGSTEAFF
TGTGCCAGCAGCTCGACGTACGGGTCAACTGAAGCTTTCTTT